These 19 T cell receptor beta chains were all obtained from the same sample, sequenced in a study of CD8 T cells in ankylosing spondylitis. Study-wide results and caveats: In ankylosing spondylitis blood, a motif of roughly eight highly homologous TCR beta variants appeared characteristic.

No cognate antigen is known for these TCRs. TCRdb reprocessed the 5' RACE reads via MiXCR and lists one record per CDR3 protein. The sample yields 800,000 to 900,000 distinct CDR3 sequences, roughly 10% seen once. The sample comprised blood, either unsorted or a sorted T cell fraction (not recorded which). These receptors originate from a male donor with ankylosing spondylitis.

The chain couples TRBV6-6 to TRBJ1-2; D unclear. The germline V gene has CDR1 MNHNY and CDR2 SVGAGI (reference sequence). Trimming left V 8 bases short and J 7 bases short, with 14 bases between. The CDR3 has 12 residues. In DNA form, the CDR3 reads TGTGCCAGCGGTACGGTAGGCTCTGGCTACACCTTC. This translates into CASGTVGSGYTF.

DNA of the CDR3: TGTGCCAGCAACCCACTCTGGGGAGAGGATACGCAGTATTTT. This encodes CASNPLWGEDTQYF. The gene calls are TRBV2 and TRBJ2-3; the D gene is possibly TRBD2 (5 bases). Germline CDR1 is SNHLY and CDR2 is FYNNEI. The V end was cut by 7 bases, the J end by 6 bases, with 17 bases between. The CDR3 totals 14 residues.

This clonotype was seen repeatedly, ten times or more. This chain links TRBV4-3 with TRBJ2-2, with D hard to call. CDR3 length: 14 residues. Per the germline V gene, CDR1 is LGHNA and CDR2 is YSLEER. V was clipped by 0 bases and J by 7 bases, with 9 bases between them. CDR3 residues: CASSQEAIGGELFF. DNA for the CDR3: TGCGCCAGCAGCCAAGAGGCGATCGGCGGGGAGCTGTTTTTT.

The J gene is TRBJ2-7, the V gene TRBV10-3, with 12 bases aligning to TRBD1. V was clipped by 0 bases and J by 12 bases; unmatched bases: 12. CDR3 size: 16 residues. The germline V gene encodes CDR1 ENHRY and CDR2 SYGVKD. The CDR3 bases are TGTGCCATCAGTGAGTCGTATCGGGACAGGGGGCGACAACTGTACTTC. It translates to CAISESYRDRGRQLYF.

This clonotype was counted between two and nine times. The genes are TRBV18 and TRBJ1-1; TRBD1 is a possible D gene (5 bases). Per the germline V gene, CDR1 is KGHSH and CDR2 is LQKENI. The V and J ends lost 3 bases and 3 bases respectively, with 14 bases between them. This CDR3 has 15 residues. The CDR3 protein is CASSPMTAPYTEAFF. The CDR3 DNA sequence: TGTGCCAGCTCACCTATGACAGCCCCTTACACTGAAGCTTTCTTT.

This clonotype has just a few counts. The chain uses TRBV20-1 and TRBJ2-7; 12 nucleotides line up with TRBD2. The CDR3 spans 18 residues. V was clipped by 8 bases and J by 2 bases; unmatched bases: 19. CDR1 is DFQATT and CDR2 is SNEGSKA in the germline V gene (reference sequence). In DNA, the CDR3 is TGCAGTCCACAAACCCTGACTAGCGGGGGCAGTATGGCCTACGAGCAGTACTTC. This translates into CSPQTLTSGGSMAYEQYF.

The chain carries TRBV9 and TRBJ2-7, with 10 positions matching TRBD2. Germline CDR1 is SGDLS and CDR2 is YYNGEE. J was trimmed by 5 bases and V by 3 bases; bases with no gene match: 8. The CDR3 sequence is 15 residues long. CDR3 sequence reads: CASSASHSGRHEQYF. In nucleotides, the CDR3 is TGTGCCAGCAGCGCTTCGCATAGCGGGAGGCACGAGCAGTACTTC.

This clonotype came up a few times. The rearrangement uses TRBV15 and TRBJ1-2; 7 bases agree with TRBD1. The germline V gene has CDR1 LNHNV and CDR2 YYDKDF (reference sequence). The CDR3 has 15 amino acids. The trim removed 5 bases at V and 7 bases at J, leaving 13 bases unmatched. The CDR3 bases are TGTGCCACCAGCGCCCCAGGGGGATGGTCACCTGGCTACACCTTC. Its protein product is CATSAPGGWSPGYTF.

At least ten counts were recorded for this clonotype. The rearrangement links TRBV5-1 to TRBJ2-1; tentatively, D is TRBD2 (5 bases). CDR1 SGHRS and CDR2 YFSETQ come from the germline V gene. Between the trimmed V and J ends, which lost 1 base and 8 bases, there was a span of 10 bases. This CDR3 has 13 residues. The chain's CDR3 is CASSLSGVDEQFF. For the CDR3, the DNA is TGCGCCAGCAGCTTGTCCGGGGTCGATGAGCAGTTCTTC.

This clonotype was picked up many times. V is TRBV20-1 and J is TRBJ2-1, with unresolved D. In germline, CDR1 is DFQATT, CDR2 SNEGSKA (reference sequence). Trimming removed 1 base at V and 7 bases at J, with 5 bases between. The CDR3 sequence is 11 residues long. The CDR3 nucleotides read TGCAGTGCTAGAGGTGAAAATGAGCAGTTCTTC. Translated: CSARGENEQFF.

The CDR3 is CASSPRLPVGETQYF. CDR3 nucleotides: TGTGCCAGCAGTCCAAGACTCCCGGTTGGGGAGACCCAGTACTTC. The genes are TRBV6-1 and TRBJ2-5, with D uncertain. The V gene lost 5 bases and the J gene lost 5 bases, with 18 bases spanning the gap. Germline V gene sequence: CDR1 MNHNS, CDR2 SASEGT. There are 15 residues in the CDR3.

The chain employs TRBV29-1 and TRBJ1-2, with 8 nucleotides matching TRBD1. The V and J ends lost 6 bases and 0 bases, in that order; junction bases with no gene match: 6. Germline V CDR1 and CDR2: SQVTM, ANQGSEA. The CDR3 totals 14 residues. CDR3 in DNA: TGCAGCGTCAGGGGGACAGGAACTAACTATGGCTACACCTTC. This encodes CSVRGTGTNYGYTF. Looking up the rest from reference TRBV29-1 and TRBJ1-2 gives the full variable domain: SAVISQKPSRDICQRGTSLTIQCQVDSQVTMMFWYRQQPGQSLTLIATANQGSEATYESGFVIDKFPISRPNLTFSTLTVSNMSPEDSSIYLCSVRGTGTNYGYTFGSGTRLTVV.

This clonotype was observed a few times. The chain is built from TRBV11-1 and TRBJ2-3; D gene uncertain. This CDR3 contains 13 residues. CDR1 SGHAT and CDR2 FQDESV come from the germline V gene (reference sequence). V lost 10 bases to trimming and J lost 5 bases, with 16 bases between them. The chain's CDR3 is CATGISVEDTQYF. The CDR3, as DNA: TGTGCCACCGGCATAAGCGTTGAAGATACGCAGTATTTT.

V is TRBV18 and J is TRBJ1-5, with D perhaps matching TRBD1 (5 bases). V lost 3 bases to trimming and J lost 0 bases, with 9 bases between them. CDR1 and CDR2 (germline): KGHSH, LQKENI. This CDR3 is 15 amino acids long. The CDR3 DNA reads as TGTGCCAGCTCACCCGACAGCAATAGCAATCAGCCCCAGCATTTT. Its protein is CASSPDSNSNQPQHF. Together with reference TRBV18 and TRBJ1-5, the CDR3 gives the full variable domain: NAGVMQNPRHLVRRRGQEARLRCSPMKGHSHVYWYRQLPEEGLKFMVYLQKENIIDESGMPKERFSAEFPKEGPSILRIQQVVRGDSAAYFCASSPDSNSNQPQHFGDGTRLSIL.

This chain uses TRBV4-3 with TRBJ2-3, with D possibly matching TRBD1 (6 bases). The V end lost 0 bases, the J end lost 2 bases, and 12 bases lay between the germline ends. Germline CDR1 LGHNA, CDR2 YSLEER. The CDR3 is made up of 16 amino acids. The CDR3 nucleotides are TGCGCCAGCAGCCAAGATCTCGCAGGGGCCACAGATACGCAGTATTTT. It is translated as CASSQDLAGATDTQYF.

This clonotype was found many times. At one end, the junction sequence differs from germline, possibly due to a read error. This sequence joins TRBV10-3 and TRBJ2-3; 9 positions agree with TRBD1. This CDR3 contains 14 residues. Germline CDR1 reads ENHRY; CDR2 reads SYGVKD. The CDR3 bases are TGTGCCGTCAGGACAGGGGCTCCCACAGATACGCAGTATTTT. Translation gives CAVRTGAPTDTQYF.

This clonotype appeared many times. The V call is TRBV7-9, the J call TRBJ1-2, with D possibly being TRBD1 (5 bases). Trimming left V 2 bases short and J 8 bases short, with 12 bases between. Germline lookup yields CDR1 SEHNR and CDR2 FQNEAQ (reference sequence). This CDR3 region has 13 residues. CDR3 amino acids: CASSLRDGTGYTF. The CDR3, as DNA: TGTGCCAGCAGCTTACGTGACGGGACCGGCTACACCTTC.

This clonotype was counted between two and nine times. The chain couples TRBV9 to TRBJ2-7; D possibly corresponds to TRBD1 (6 bases). Trimming pared 4 bases from V and 0 bases from J, leaving 11 bases between. The CDR3 consists of 14 residues. The germline V gene encodes CDR1 SGDLS and CDR2 YYNGEE. CDR3 residues: CASSFGQLSYEQYF. The CDR3 DNA is TGTGCCAGCAGCTTCGGACAGCTCTCCTACGAGCAGTACTTC.

Details on this clonotype: At one of its ends the junction is not consistent with the germline gene, which may arise from a read error. The V call is TRBV5-1, the J call TRBJ2-5, with 8 positions matching TRBD1. This CDR3 is built from 15 residues. CDR1 SGHRS and CDR2 YFSETQ come from the germline V gene. Here the CDR3 DNA reads TGCGCCAGCAGCTTGGAGGGCAGGGGGCAAGGGACCCAGTACTTC. Amino acids: CASSLEGRGQGTQYF.